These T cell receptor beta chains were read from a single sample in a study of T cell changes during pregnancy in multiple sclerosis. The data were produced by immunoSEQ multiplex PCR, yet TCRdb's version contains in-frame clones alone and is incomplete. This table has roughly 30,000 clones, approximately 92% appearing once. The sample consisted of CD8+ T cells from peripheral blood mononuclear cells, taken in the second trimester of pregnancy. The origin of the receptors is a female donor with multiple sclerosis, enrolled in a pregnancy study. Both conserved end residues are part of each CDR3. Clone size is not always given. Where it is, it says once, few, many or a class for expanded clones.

CDR3: CASIARRSVTGYTF; V: TRBV6-1; size: NA; J: TRBJ1-2
CDR3: CASKRGSPSGNTIYF; V: TRBV27; size: NA; J: TRBJ1-3
CDR3: CASTQGSGGWSEAFF; V: TRBV2; size: NA; J: TRBJ1-1
CDR3: CASSYSGSHYNEQFF; V: TRBV6-5; size: once; J: TRBJ2-1
CDR3: CASSLHRGELFF; V: TRBV5-1; size: NA; J: TRBJ2-2
CDR3: CASSVGGGRNTGELFF; V: TRBV9; size: NA; J: TRBJ2-2
CDR3: CASSLSGRPNEQYF; V: TRBV27; size: medium-sized; J: TRBJ2-7
CDR3: CASSELAGGYNEQFF; V: TRBV6-1; size: NA; J: TRBJ2-1
CDR3: CASSGLAGPSTDTQYF; V: TRBV2; size: NA; J: TRBJ2-3
CDR3: CASSGGGRTGELFF; V: TRBV9; size: NA; J: TRBJ2-2
CDR3: CASSLETGYEQYF; V: TRBV5-1; size: NA; J: TRBJ2-7
CDR3: CASSLRGGQPQHF; V: TRBV27; size: NA; J: TRBJ1-5
CDR3: CATSKTAYNSPLHF; V: TRBV15; size: NA; J: TRBJ1-6
CDR3: CASSVTGENTEAFF; V: TRBV9; size: few; J: TRBJ1-1
CDR3: CASSLAGTSGKGEQFF; V: TRBV5-1; size: NA; J: TRBJ2-1
CDR3: CASSYGNYGYTF; V: TRBV25-1; size: few; J: TRBJ1-2
CDR3: CASSSGGRGHETQYF; V: TRBV27; size: NA; J: TRBJ2-5